This TCR beta chain originates from a study of beta chain features in type 1 diabetes. Expressed TCRB transcripts were sequenced after all isolated RNA was converted to cDNA. Data came from immunoSEQ multiplex PCR; TCRdb stores just in-frame clones and leaves some out. The data show about 650,000 clones, approximately 13% seen once. There are 13 residues in the CDR3. Deletions cut 0 bases from V and 7 bases from J, with 12 bases between. CDR1 GTSNPN and CDR2 SVGIG come from the germline V gene (reference sequence). This clone occurred a few times. Its antigen is undetermined. General study points: In cDNA sequencing, cells with high TCR expression could be over-represented. The study found moderately but significantly shorter TCRB CDR3s in all four CD4+ subsets of Type 1 diabetes patients.

Sequencing was done on a sample of naive CD4+ T cells from blood. The TCR sequence derives from a man aged 30 to 45 with type 1 diabetes. The chain couples TRBV30 to TRBJ1-2, with unresolved D. The CDR3 region is CAWSVQSSTGYTF. CDR3 nucleotide sequence: TGTGCCTGGAGTGTACAGAGCTCAACTGGCTACACCTTC.